The rows below give T cell receptor beta chains drawn from one sample of a study of memory CD4+ T cells and cytomegalovirus serostatus. Method: immunoSEQ multiplex PCR; TCRdb's copy keeps in-frame clones and lacks some. The table includes fewer than 35,000 clones, 70% to 80% detected once. Sequenced: memory CD4+ T cells from blood. These receptors originate from an adult in good health and CMV-seronegative. CDR3s include the opening cysteine and the closing phenylalanine or tryptophan. The order of the fields is D gene, V gene, J gene, clone size, CDR3 DNA, CDR3 protein. A D gene is named only where the DNA matches it firmly. Some rows mark clone size as missing; the rest say once, few, many or name a class of expanded clone.

-	TRBV11-3	TRBJ2-1	few	TGTGCCAGCAGCTTAAGGTGGGATGAGCAGTTCTTC	CASSLRWDEQFF
TRBD1	TRBV7-2	TRBJ1-2	-	TGTGCCAGTGGTAACAGGGGATCTGGCTACACCTTC	CASGNRGSGYTF
TRBD2	TRBV5-1	TRBJ2-3	-	TGCGCCAGCAGCTTGGCCATCACTAGCGGGGGGTACGGCACAGATACGCAGTATTTT	CASSLAITSGGYGTDTQYF
-	TRBV6-5	TRBJ1-5	-	TGTGCCAGCAGTTACTCTTGGAGATATAGCAATCAGCCCCAGCATTTT	CASSYSWRYSNQPQHF
TRBD1	TRBV25-1	TRBJ1-1	few	TGTGCCAGTCGTTCCCCGGGACAGGGGTTTATGAACACTGAAGCTTTCTTT	CASRSPGQGFMNTEAFF
-	TRBV4-2	TRBJ1-3	-	TGTGCCAGCAGCCAAGATCCCGAGATAAGGGGATTTTCGGGAGGAAACACCATATATTTT	CASSQDPEIRGFSGGNTIYF
TRBD1	TRBV28	TRBJ1-2	-	TGTGCCAGCAGGACCGGGACAGGGGGTGGCTACACCTTC	CASRTGTGGGYTF
TRBD1	TRBV13	TRBJ1-2	-	TGTGCCAGCAGCTTCCGGGACAGGTCCTCGGGCTACACCTTC	CASSFRDRSSGYTF
-	TRBV6-6	TRBJ2-2	-	TGTGCCAGCACGGGTGGGGGGGCATTGGCCGGGGAGCTGTTTTTT	CASTGGGALAGELFF
-	TRBV11-2	TRBJ1-2	-	TGTGCCAGCAGCTTAGGCGGGCTGGGGGGCTACACCTTC	CASSLGGLGGYTF
-	TRBV18	TRBJ2-4	-	TGTGCCAGCTCACCACCTACGCAGGGGATAGCCAAAAACATTCAGTACTTC	CASSPPTQGIAKNIQYF
-	TRBV5-1	TRBJ2-7	-	TGCGCCAGCAGCTCCACGACAGTCTACGAGCAGTACTTC	CASSSTTVYEQYF
-	TRBV14	TRBJ1-4	few	TGTGCCAGCAGCCAAGATTTGGGGTATAATGAAAAACTGTTTTTT	CASSQDLGYNEKLFF
-	TRBV11-2	TRBJ2-5	-	TGTGCCAGCAGCTTAGAGAGAGGGATGGAGACCCAGTACTTC	CASSLERGMETQYF
-	TRBV7-2	TRBJ2-3	-	TGTGCCAGCAGCTCCCTGGCGGGGACCACAGATACGCAGTATTTT	CASSSLAGTTDTQYF
TRBD1	TRBV28	TRBJ1-5	few	TGTGCCAGTGTGTATCAGGGGGCTCGTAGGACGAATCAGCCCCAGCATTTT	CASVYQGARRTNQPQHF